The clone carrying this T cell receptor beta chain was recorded many times. Its antigen is undetermined. This sample is part of a study of early T cells in non-severe SARS-CoV-2 infection. The CDR3 extends over 14 amino acids. V gave up 5 bases and J gave up 2 bases, with 14 bases separating them. CDR1 and CDR2 from the germline V gene are SQVTM and ANQGSEA. Study results and caveats: Using VDJdb, the matching emphasized anti-spike CD8 responses while missing private and CD4 specificities.

Each cDNA molecule carried a unique molecular identifier. Each CDR3 protein gets one entry after TCRdb re-called the 5' RACE reads with MiXCR. The profile shows 55,000 to 75,000 distinct CDR3 sequences, 9% to 10% of them singletons. The sample was whole blood, taken at baseline. The TCR originated in an adult who was a healthcare worker with PCR-confirmed SARS-CoV-2 infection or an uninfected control (not recorded which). The J gene is TRBJ2-3, the V gene TRBV29-1; no definite D call. CDR3 sequence (DNA): TGCAGCGTTCTTGGTAGCCCTCCCACAGATACGCAGTATTTT. Its translation is CSVLGSPPTDTQYF.